Presented here are 16 T cell receptor beta chains from one specimen sequenced in a study of control samples from healthy donors and cancer patients. Data came from immunoSEQ multiplex PCR; TCRdb stores just in-frame clones and leaves some out. The sample includes about 80,000 clones, approximately 89% of them seen just once. Source material: blood. The receptors stem from a man aged 50-59 years in good health.

The V gene is TRBV12-3 or TRBV12-4, the J gene TRBJ1-2; D unclear. Trimming took 3 bases from V and 8 from J, leaving 10 bases between them. The CDR3 loop spans 12 amino acids. CDR3 protein: CASSFNAEGYTF. The CDR3 coding sequence is TGTGCCAGCAGTTTTAATGCCGAGGGCTACACCTTC.

This chain joins TRBV6-5 and TRBJ1-5, with D possibly being TRBD1 (6 bases). Germline V gene lookup returns CDR1 MNHEY and CDR2 SVGAGI. Trimming stripped 2 bases from V and 2 bases from J, with 13 bases between. This CDR3 region has 16 residues. The CDR3 sequence is CASSYGGLGGNQPQHF. For the CDR3, the DNA is TGTGCCAGCAGTTACGGGGGGCTGGGGGGCAATCAGCCCCAGCATTTT.

The chain recombines TRBV19 with TRBJ2-5; 7 bases are shared with TRBD2. Germline V gene sequence: CDR1 LNHDA, CDR2 SQIVND (reference sequence). The J segment lost 1 base and the V segment lost 1 base, leaving 6 bases of the junction unmatched. CDR3 length equals 16 residues. The CDR3 DNA is TGTGCCAGTAGTATAGTGGGGGGGAGTGCCCAAGAGACCCAGTACTTC. Protein product: CASSIVGGSAQETQYF.

This clone was seen just once. V and J are TRBV10-1 and TRBJ1-1; D gene ambiguous. The CDR3 sequence is 14 residues long. V lost 0 bases to trimming and J lost 10 bases, with 15 bases between them. Germline V gene lookup returns CDR1 WNHNN and CDR2 SYGVQD (reference sequence). As DNA, the CDR3 is TGCGCCAGCAGTGAGTCGAGCCGGGCCACCCTAGCTTTCTTT. Translating it yields CASSESSRATLAFF.

The CDR3 here is CASSVPVTGGNEQFF. The CDR3 region has the DNA TGTGCCAGCAGCGTGCCGGTTACGGGGGGCAATGAGCAGTTCTTC. The chain links TRBV9 to TRBJ2-1, with 7 bases fitting TRBD2. The CDR3 loop spans 15 amino acids. The J segment lost 6 bases and the V segment lost 2 bases, leaving 8 bases of the junction unmatched. The V gene's germline CDR1 is SGDLS and CDR2 YYNGEE.

This clone was detected a few times. V and J are TRBV5-1 and TRBJ2-5; possible D gene TRBD2, 6 bases. From germline, CDR1 is SGHRS and CDR2 YFSETQ. The CDR3 spans 13 residues. V was clipped by 4 bases and J by 5 bases, with 12 bases between them. The CDR3 loop reads CASSLGEAETQYF. The CDR3 nucleotides are TGCGCCAGCAGCCTAGGGGAGGCGGAGACCCAGTACTTC.

Points on this clone: Other DNA sequences in this sample translate to the same CDR3. The gene calls are TRBV18 and TRBJ2-5, with D perhaps matching TRBD1 (5 bases). Per germline, CDR1 KGHSH and CDR2 LQKENI. This CDR3 spans 13 amino acids. The V end was cut by 6 bases, the J end by 2 bases, with 10 bases between. The CDR3 loop is CASSPGLQETQYF. The CDR3 coding sequence is TGTGCCAGCTCCCCAGGGCTACAAGAGACCCAGTACTTC.

The J gene is TRBJ1-2, the V gene TRBV19, with 9 bases matching TRBD1. The CDR3 contains 14 residues. The V and J ends lost 6 bases and 4 bases, in that order; junction bases with no gene match: 6. The germline gives CDR1 LNHDA, CDR2 SQIVND (reference sequence). CDR3 amino acids: CASRGTGIFYGYTF. For the CDR3, the DNA is TGTGCCAGTAGGGGGACAGGGATCTTCTATGGCTACACCTTC.

CDR3 amino acids: CATSRGGGPYEQYF. The CDR3 DNA follows: TGTGCCACCAGCAGAGGTGGTGGACCCTACGAGCAGTACTTC. The gene calls are TRBV15 and TRBJ2-7; D is unclear. Trimming pared 1 base from V and 2 bases from J, leaving 9 bases between. Per germline, CDR1 LNHNV and CDR2 YYDKDF (reference sequence). The CDR3 runs 14 residues.

The chain's CDR3 is CASSHLYNTGELFF. CDR3 nucleotide sequence: TGTGCCAGCAGCCATCTCTACAACACCGGGGAGCTGTTTTTT. The chain has TRBV14 and TRBJ2-2; D not resolved. CDR1 and CDR2 from the germline V gene are SGHDN and FVKESK. The V and J ends lost 3 bases and 2 bases respectively, with 7 bases between them. The CDR3 length is 14 residues.

This clone has a single count. The CDR3 is CASSQGLAGGPVKNIQYF. The DNA of the CDR3 is TGCGCCAGCAGCCAAGGGTTAGCGGGGGGGCCGGTCAAAAACATTCAGTACTTC. V usage is TRBV4-1 and J usage is TRBJ2-4, with 11 bases fitting TRBD2. This CDR3 spans 18 amino acids. V was pared by 1 base and J by 3 bases, with 8 bases of the junction left unmatched. Germline-derived CDR1 and CDR2 are MGHRA and YSYEKL.

V usage is TRBV12-3 or TRBV12-4 and J usage is TRBJ1-1; no definite D call. Trimming left V 6 bases short and J 5 bases short, with 10 bases between. The CDR3 consists of 12 residues. The DNA of the CDR3 is TGTGCCAGCAGCTCCCAAGCGACTGAAGCTTTCTTT. It encodes CASSSQATEAFF.

This chain connects TRBV18 to TRBJ1-4; 8 nucleotides align to TRBD1. The ends lost 6 bases at V and 8 bases at J; junction bases unmatched: 2. CDR1 is KGHSH and CDR2 is LQKENI in the germline V gene. The CDR3 is made up of 12 amino acids. The CDR3, as DNA: TGTGCCAGCTCCCGGACAGGGGAAAAACTGTTTTTT. It is translated as CASSRTGEKLFF.

The CDR3 nucleotides are TGTGCCACCAGTGATCATCAGGGGGCTGAAGCTTTCTTT. It translates to CATSDHQGAEAFF. The chain combines TRBV24-1 with TRBJ1-1; 7 bases map to TRBD1. The CDR3 consists of 13 residues. Germline CDR1 KGHDR, CDR2 SFDVKD. The V segment lost 3 bases and the J segment 6 bases; nucleotides outside the gene matches: 3.

The CDR3 coding sequence is TGCAGCGTGTGGCCCAGTGGCAATGAGCAGTTCTTC. Encoded protein: CSVWPSGNEQFF. The genes are TRBV29-1 and TRBJ2-1; D remains ambiguous. V lost 6 bases to trimming and J lost 6 bases, with 12 bases between them. This CDR3 is built from 12 residues. The V gene's germline CDR1 is SQVTM and CDR2 ANQGSEA.

There are a few counts of this clone. The rearrangement joins TRBV2 to TRBJ1-2; D perhaps matches TRBD1 (6 bases). The CDR3 covers 14 residues. The germline V gene has CDR1 SNHLY and CDR2 FYNNEI. V was pared by 5 bases and J by 8 bases, with 18 bases between. The CDR3 nucleotides read TGTGCCAGCAGTACCATTATAACGGGGGCCGGCTACACCTTC. This translates into CASSTIITGAGYTF.